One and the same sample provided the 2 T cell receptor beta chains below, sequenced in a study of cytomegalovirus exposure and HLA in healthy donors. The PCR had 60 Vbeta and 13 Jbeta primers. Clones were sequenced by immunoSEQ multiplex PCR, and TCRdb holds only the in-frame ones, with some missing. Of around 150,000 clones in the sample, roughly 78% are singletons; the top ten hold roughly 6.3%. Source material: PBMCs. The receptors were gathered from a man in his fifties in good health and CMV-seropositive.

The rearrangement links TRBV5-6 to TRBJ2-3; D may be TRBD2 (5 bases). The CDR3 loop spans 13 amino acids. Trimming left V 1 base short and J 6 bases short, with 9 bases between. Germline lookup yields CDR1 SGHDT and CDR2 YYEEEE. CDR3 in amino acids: CASSLQVADTQYF. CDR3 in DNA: TGTGCCAGCAGCTTGCAGGTAGCGGATACGCAGTATTTT.

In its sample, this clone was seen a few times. CDR3 region: CASTRPGGYVGELFF. For the CDR3, the DNA is TGTGCCAGCACGAGGCCCGGGGGGTATGTCGGGGAGCTGTTTTTT. V gene TRBV28 combines with J gene TRBJ2-2; 7 positions agree with TRBD2. The CDR3 is 15 amino acids. V shed 7 bases, J shed 7 bases, and the junction held 12 bases outside the gene matches. The germline CDR1 and CDR2 sequences are MDHEN and SYDVKM.